The rows below give T cell receptor beta chains drawn from one sample of a study of naive and memory T cell subsets. TCRdb ran MiXCR on the UMI-ligation and nested PCR reads and lists one entry per CDR3 protein. This table holds roughly 150,000 distinct CDR3 sequences, approximately 21% found once. Sequences were obtained from naive CD8+ T cells from blood. Every receptor here comes from a human donor in good health. CDR3s include the opening cysteine and the closing phenylalanine or tryptophan. A D gene is named only where the DNA matches it firmly. Clone sizes are given selectively: once, few, many, or a class where the clone is expanded.

>.|TRBJ1-1|TRBD1|TRBV28
TGTGCCAGCAGTTTTACGGGACAGGGGGAAAGGGGCCACTTT
CASSFTGQGERGHF
>many|TRBJ2-1|TRBD1|TRBV13
TGTGCCAGCATTACCAGGACAGGGGAATACAATGAGCAGTTCTTC
CASITRTGEYNEQFF
>few|TRBJ2-1|.|TRBV27
TGTGCCAGCAGTCAAGTTAGGGACGCGGCCCAGGAGCAGTTCTTC
CASSQVRDAAQEQFF
>few|TRBJ2-3|TRBD2|TRBV2
TGTGCCAGCAGGCCGACTAGCGGGGAAACCACAGATACGCAGTATTTT
CASRPTSGETTDTQYF
>.|TRBJ2-1|TRBD2|TRBV7-7
TGTGCTAGCAGCTTATACCCTAGCGGGTACAATGAGCAGTTCTTC
CASSLYPSGYNEQFF
>few|TRBJ1-5|TRBD1|TRBV6-1
TGTGCCAGCAGCCCCAGCCCCCGGGACAGGGGCACCCCGGGCAATCAGCCCCAGCATTTT
CASSPSPRDRGTPGNQPQHF
>.|TRBJ2-5|TRBD2|TRBV29-1
TGCAGCGTTGGTAGCGGGGTCTTGGGAGAGACCCAGTACTTC
CSVGSGVLGETQYF
>few|TRBJ1-5|TRBD1|TRBV7-8
TGTGCCAGCAGCTTAGATACAGGGGAAAGGGAACCCCAGCATTTT
CASSLDTGEREPQHF
>.|TRBJ1-6|.|TRBV2
TGTGCCGGCTCGGGGGGGCTGGGTTCACCCCTCCACTTT
CAGSGGLGSPLHF
>.|TRBJ2-5|.|TRBV3-1
TGTGCCAGCAGCCAAGAAGAAGTGGGAGGAGGAGAGACCCAGTACTTC
CASSQEEVGGGETQYF
>few|TRBJ2-5|TRBD1|TRBV6-5
TGTGCCAGCAGTGTGTCCGGGACAGGGTATTGGGAGACCCAGTACTTC
CASSVSGTGYWETQYF